This TCR beta chain stems from a study of circulating and synovial CD4+ cells in juvenile arthritis. Clones were read by immunoSEQ multiplex PCR, and TCRdb kept only the in-frame ones, dropping some. The sample yields tens of thousands of clones, roughly 96% seen once. Study outcomes and limitations: Some such blood samples were as oligoclonal as synovium. T cell genome counts differed by at least an order of magnitude between CPL and CD4 samples.

A word on this clone: Antigen: not known.

The TCR originated in a human donor with juvenile idiopathic arthritis. Sequenced sample: CD4+ T cells from blood.

This CDR3 is CASSVGVGQETQYF. CDR3 in DNA: TGTGCCAGCAGCGTAGGGGTGGGGCAGGAGACCCAGTACTTC. The chain uses TRBV9 and TRBJ2-5; a weak D match, TRBD1 (5 bases). The germline CDR1 and CDR2 sequences are SGDLS and YYNGEE. Trimming left V 0 bases short and J 5 bases short, with 11 bases between. This CDR3 comprises 14 residues.